The rows below give T cell receptor beta chains drawn from one sample of a study of T cells after yellow fever vaccination. One entry per CDR3 protein, called by TCRdb with MiXCR from the 5' RACE reads. The sample has a few hundred thousand distinct CDR3 sequences; around 7% are singletons. Sequences were derived from PBMCs, sampled more than 40 days after the first yellow fever vaccination. The receptors shown here come from a man aged 18-30 years who received the YFV17D yellow fever vaccine. Both conserved end residues are part of each CDR3. The D gene is left open where the match is weak. Clone size is shown for a subset of rows, as once, few, many or a class of expanded clone.

clone size | J gene | V gene | D gene | CDR3 DNA | CDR3 protein
- | TRBJ2-3 | TRBV5-1 | - | TGCGCCAGCAGCCTAGGAACACTCGGGGGGCTCTTCGCCACAGATACGCAGTATTTT | CASSLGTLGGLFATDTQYF
- | TRBJ2-3 | TRBV12-3/TRBV12-4 | - | TGTGCCGATACCCGGGGGGCAAGGTTCACAGATACGCAGTATTTT | CADTRGARFTDTQYF
- | TRBJ1-1 | TRBV4-1 | - | TGCGCCAGCAGCCAAGGGGAGGGTCGGAACACTGAAGCTTTCTTT | CASSQGEGRNTEAFF
few | TRBJ2-5 | TRBV4-3 | - | TGCGCCAGCAGCCAAGATCTGAGGGGGAGAGGGGAGACCCAGTACTTC | CASSQDLRGRGETQYF
few | TRBJ2-7 | TRBV10-1 | - | TGCGCCAGCAGCCGGGATGGGGGGGCACAGCAGTACTTC | CASSRDGGAQQYF
many | TRBJ2-7 | TRBV20-1 | - | TGCAGTGCTAGCCATCCCGAGTACGAGCAGTACTTC | CSASHPEYEQYF
- | TRBJ2-1 | TRBV5-4 | TRBD2 | TGTGCCAGCAGCTTGAGTTCGCTAGCGGGGGGGCGGGAGCAGTTCTTC | CASSLSSLAGGREQFF
many | TRBJ1-2 | TRBV30 | - | TGTGCCTGGAGTCGGGACGGCTATGGCTACACCTTC | CAWSRDGYGYTF
- | TRBJ2-5 | TRBV5-6 | - | TGTGCCAGCAGCTTGGCCTTCGCGGTCTGGGCAATCACCGGGACTACCCAGTACTTC | CASSLAFAVWAITGTTQYF
- | TRBJ2-5 | TRBV20-1 | TRBD2 | TGCTGTGCTAGAGATCAAAGGACTAGCGGGGGGAGGAATCAAGAGACCCAGTACTTC | CCARDQRTSGGRNQETQYF
few | TRBJ2-7 | TRBV10-3 | TRBD2 | TGTGCCATCTCCGGTAGCGGGGGGCCTCCCTACGAGCAGTACTTC | CAISGSGGPPYEQYF
few | TRBJ2-2 | TRBV6-2/TRBV6-3 | - | TGTGCCAGTGAGAAACAAGGGGAACCGGGCGGGGAGCTGTTTTTT | CASEKQGEPGGELFF
- | TRBJ2-2 | TRBV4-1 | TRBD1 | TGCGCCAGCAGCCTGTTCGGGACAGGTAACACCGGGGAGCTGTTTTTT | CASSLFGTGNTGELFF
- | TRBJ1-3 | TRBV12-3/TRBV12-4 | TRBD1 | TGTGCCAGCAGTTTAGGCAGGGGGACCCTCTATTACAGAAACACCATATATTTT | CASSLGRGTLYYRNTIYF
- | TRBJ1-1 | TRBV29-1 | - | TGCAGCGTTTCCAGTGGGGGCCTGAACACTGAAGCTTTCTTT | CSVSSGGLNTEAFF
few | TRBJ1-6 | TRBV7-2 | - | TGTGCCAGCAGCTTAGCTGTACATAATTCACCCCTCCACTTT | CASSLAVHNSPLHF
- | TRBJ1-1 | TRBV20-1 | TRBD1 | TGCAGTGCTAGAGACTACAGGGGGACTGAAGCTTTCTTT | CSARDYRGTEAFF
few | TRBJ2-7 | TRBV5-1 | - | TGCGCCAGCAGCCCGGGCAGGTTTCCTGACTACGAGCAGTACTTC | CASSPGRFPDYEQYF
many | TRBJ2-1 | TRBV20-1 | TRBD2 | TGCAGTGCTCCGCGGAGTAGCGGGATCAATGAGCAGTTCTTC | CSAPRSSGINEQFF
few | TRBJ2-3 | TRBV9 | - | TGTGCCAGCAGCGTCCAGGGTGTCGGCGTGGATACGCAGTATTTT | CASSVQGVGVDTQYF
- | TRBJ2-2 | TRBV5-1 | - | TGCGCCAGCAGCTTGAGGGGTATCGACACCGGGGAGCTGTTTTTT | CASSLRGIDTGELFF
many | TRBJ2-2 | TRBV9 | TRBD1 | TGTGCCAGCAGCGTAGCGGGACAGGGGGGGTACACCGGGGAGCTGTTTTTT | CASSVAGQGGYTGELFF
few | TRBJ2-2 | TRBV4-2 | TRBD1 | TGTGCCAGCAACAGGGGCCAGAACACCGGGGAGCTGTTTTTT | CASNRGQNTGELFF
many | TRBJ2-7 | TRBV12-3/TRBV12-4 | TRBD1 | TGTGCCAGCAGTTGGGACAGGAGTTCCTACGAGCAGTACTTC | CASSWDRSSYEQYF
- | TRBJ1-4 | TRBV20-1 | TRBD1 | TGCAGTGCTAGTTGGGCAGGGGGAACTTCAACTAATGAAAAACTGTTTTTT | CSASWAGGTSTNEKLFF
few | TRBJ2-5 | TRBV21-1 | - | TGTGCCAGCAGCAAAGATCTTAGTGGAGGAGAGACCCAGTACTTC | CASSKDLSGGETQYF
- | TRBJ1-4 | TRBV7-9 | - | TGTGCCAGCAGCCAGGATCCAAATGAAAAACTGTTTTTT | CASSQDPNEKLFF
few | TRBJ2-5 | TRBV5-1 | TRBD2 | TGCGCCAGCAGCTTGGTGGCAGGGCCTCTAGCGGGGGGCCTGTACTTC | CASSLVAGPLAGGLYF
few | TRBJ2-3 | TRBV27 | - | TGTGCCAGCAGTCTCGTAGGCAGGCGGGGTTACTCAGATACGCAGTATTTT | CASSLVGRRGYSDTQYF
- | TRBJ2-4 | TRBV5-4 | - | TGTGCCAGCAGCTTGGATGGGGGTTGGGGCAAAAACATTCAGTACTTC | CASSLDGGWGKNIQYF
- | TRBJ1-5 | TRBV19 | - | TGTGCCAGTAGTCCTACGGGAGGGAACAATCAGCCCCAGCATTTT | CASSPTGGNNQPQHF
many | TRBJ1-4 | TRBV7-2 | TRBD1 | TGTGCCAGCTCGGGACAGGGGGCGATTAATGAAAAACTGTTTTTT | CASSGQGAINEKLFF
- | TRBJ2-2 | TRBV10-3 | - | TGTGCCATCAGTGATTGGTCCACCGGGGAGCTGTTTTTT | CAISDWSTGELFF
- | TRBJ2-2 | TRBV15 | - | TGTGCCATCGGGGGGCGAGGTGGGAACACCGGGGAGCTGTTTTTT | CAIGGRGGNTGELFF
- | TRBJ1-2 | TRBV5-1 | - | TGCGCCAGCAGGGGAGGGGTGAAGGATGGCTACACCTTC | CASRGGVKDGYTF
- | TRBJ2-5 | TRBV5-1 | TRBD2 | TGCGCCAGCAGCTCTGGACTAGCGGGTCCCCAAGAGACCCAGTACTTC | CASSSGLAGPQETQYF
many | TRBJ1-1 | TRBV6-2/TRBV6-3 | - | TGTGCCAGCAGTTATAGAGGGAGGAACACTGAAGCTTTCTTT | CASSYRGRNTEAFF
- | TRBJ1-5 | TRBV20-1 | TRBD1 | TGCAGTGCGCCGTATACCGACAGGGTCGGTCAGCCCCAGCATTTT | CSAPYTDRVGQPQHF
few | TRBJ2-5 | TRBV6-5 | - | TGTGCCAGCAGTTACCTGCGGACAAGCGGGTACCAAGAGACCCAGTACTTC | CASSYLRTSGYQETQYF
many | TRBJ2-1 | TRBV7-6 | - | TGTGCCAGCAGTGGGGACGGAAACAATGAGCAGTTCTTC | CASSGDGNNEQFF
few | TRBJ2-3 | TRBV5-6 | - | TGTGCCAGCAGCTTGGTGGTCAGGGGTACAGATACGCAGTATTTT | CASSLVVRGTDTQYF
- | TRBJ1-2 | TRBV5-6 | TRBD1 | TGTGCCAGCAGCCCTTTGGGACAGGTATCGAATGGCTACACCTTC | CASSPLGQVSNGYTF
many | TRBJ2-6 | TRBV6-2/TRBV6-3 | - | TGTGCCATCGGGGCGTCTGGGGCCAACGTCCTGACTTTC | CAIGASGANVLTF
few | TRBJ1-1 | TRBV20-1 | - | TGCAGTGCTAGCCGGGAAGGAGTAAACACTGAAGCTTTCTTT | CSASREGVNTEAFF
few | TRBJ2-3 | TRBV2 | - | TGTGCCAGCAGTGAAGCTGCAGATACGCAGTATTTT | CASSEAADTQYF
few | TRBJ1-5 | TRBV12-3/TRBV12-4 | - | TGTGCCAGCAGTTCGGGGGTATCGGGACAGCCCCAGCATTTT | CASSSGVSGQPQHF
few | TRBJ2-1 | TRBV11-1 | TRBD1 | TGTGCCAGCAGCCCCGCGAGGGACAGGGTTTGTTTC | CASSPARDRVCF
many | TRBJ1-2 | TRBV7-9 | - | TGTGCCAGCAGCCCGGCCAGGGAGGGCGGCTACACCTTC | CASSPAREGGYTF
few | TRBJ2-1 | TRBV5-4 | TRBD1 | TGTGCCAGCAGCTCCGACTACAGGGGTATTAGGAATGAGCAGTTCTTC | CASSSDYRGIRNEQFF
- | TRBJ2-2 | TRBV6-1 | TRBD2 | TGTGCCAGCAGGATACTAGCGGGGCTCACCGGGGAGCTGTTTTTT | CASRILAGLTGELFF
- | TRBJ2-2 | TRBV25-1 | - | TGTGCCAGCAGTGAATGGAGGGAAAGGTCCGGGGAGCTGTTTTTT | CASSEWRERSGELFF
- | TRBJ2-5 | TRBV7-2 | TRBD2 | TGTGCCAGCAGCTCGTCTCCGGGACTAGCATCGACCCAGTACTTC | CASSSSPGLASTQYF
- | TRBJ1-1 | TRBV7-8 | - | TGTGCCAGCAGCTTCGGGCAGAGGGCTTTCTTT | CASSFGQRAFF
once | TRBJ1-5 | TRBV24-1 | - | TGTGGGACCAGTGATCCCTCCCTTAGGGACACTGCATTATTTAGCAATCAGCCCCAGCATTTT | CGTSDPSLRDTALFSNQPQHF